This entry is about one T cell receptor (beta chain). The data were obtained in a study of blood T cell repertoires in COVID-19. Germline values: CDR1 MDHEN, CDR2 SYDVKM. With 9 bases removed from V and 1 base from J, the gap between germline ends came to 10 bases. The CDR3 has 13 amino acids. Assay used: immunoSEQ multiplex PCR; TCRdb lists only in-frame clones, some missing. The profile shows 250,000 to 300,000 clones, 86% of them singletons. V and J are TRBV28 and TRBJ2-1; D remains ambiguous. Material for sequencing was PBMCs or T cells enriched from blood (not recorded which). This clonotype originated in a man aged 18 to 29 who had recovered from COVID-19. CDR3 loop: CASASASYNEQFF. CDR3 nucleotides: TGTGCCAGTGCTAGTGCTTCCTACAATGAGCAGTTCTTC. Filled out from reference TRBV28 and TRBJ2-1, the complete variable domain reads DVKVTQSSRYLVKRTGEKVFLECVQDMDHENMFWYRQDPGLGLRLIYFSYDVKMKEKGDIPEGYSVSREKKERFSLILESASTNQTSMYLCASASASYNEQFFGPGTRLTVL.